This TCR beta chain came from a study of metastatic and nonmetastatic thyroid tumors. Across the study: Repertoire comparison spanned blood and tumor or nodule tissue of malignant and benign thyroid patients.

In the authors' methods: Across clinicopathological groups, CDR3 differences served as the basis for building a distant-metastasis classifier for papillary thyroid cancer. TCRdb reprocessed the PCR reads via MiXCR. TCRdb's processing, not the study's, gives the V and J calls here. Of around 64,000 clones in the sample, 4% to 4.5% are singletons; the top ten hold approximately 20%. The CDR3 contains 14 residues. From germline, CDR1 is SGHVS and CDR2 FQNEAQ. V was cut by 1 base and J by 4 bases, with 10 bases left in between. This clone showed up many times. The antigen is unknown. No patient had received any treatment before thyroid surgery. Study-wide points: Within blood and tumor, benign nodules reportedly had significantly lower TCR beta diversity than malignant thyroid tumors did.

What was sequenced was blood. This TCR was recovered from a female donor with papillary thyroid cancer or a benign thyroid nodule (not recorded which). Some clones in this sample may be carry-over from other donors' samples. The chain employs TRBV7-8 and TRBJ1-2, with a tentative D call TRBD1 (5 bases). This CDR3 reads CASSLGQGLYGYTF. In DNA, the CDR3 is TGTGCCAGCAGCTTAGGGCAGGGACTCTATGGCTACACCTTC.